The 29 T cell receptor beta chains presented below share a single source sample, sequenced in a study of T cell responses to AZD1222 COVID-19 vaccine. Here immunoSEQ multiplex PCR was the method, and the copy in TCRdb shows in-frame clones only, minus some. Of around 70,000 clones in the sample, 80% to 90% are singletons; the top ten hold under 3%. The sample here was peripheral blood, taken on day 0 of AZD1222 vaccination. All receptors come from an adult in good health.

The chain joins TRBV30 to TRBJ1-2; 10 bases agree with TRBD1. The CDR3 extends over 14 amino acids. The germline V gene has CDR1 GTSNPN and CDR2 SVGIG (reference sequence). The V gene end was trimmed by 0 bases and the J gene end by 7 bases; junction bases not matched to a gene: 5. The CDR3 here is CAWSVTGTGAGYTF. In DNA form, the CDR3 reads TGTGCCTGGAGTGTAACCGGGACAGGGGCTGGCTACACCTTC.

The CDR3 DNA follows: TGTGCCAGCAGCTTGGCGGGAGGGGCTGGTGGAAACACCATATATTTT. This translates into CASSLAGGAGGNTIYF. The chain combines TRBV11-2 with TRBJ1-3; D is perhaps TRBD1 (5 bases). Per germline, CDR1 SGHAT and CDR2 FQNNGV. There are 16 residues in the CDR3. The V end lost 3 bases, the J end lost 3 bases, and 15 bases lay between the germline ends.

This clone was counted between two and nine times. The J gene is TRBJ2-7, the V gene TRBV4-3, with 10 nucleotides matching TRBD2. V trimming: 0 bases; J trimming: 9 bases; junction bases outside the gene matches: 11. The germline gives CDR1 LGHNA, CDR2 YSLEER. The length of the CDR3 is 16 residues. CDR3 residues: CASSQELGRAGGVQYF. The CDR3 coding sequence is TGCGCCAGCAGCCAAGAATTGGGGAGAGCGGGAGGGGTGCAGTACTTC.

For the CDR3, the DNA is TGTGCCAGCAGCTTGAAAGCGGGAAGCTCCTACAATGAGCAGTTCTTC. It codes for CASSLKAGSSYNEQFF. The V call is TRBV13, the J call TRBJ2-1; 7 bases align to TRBD2. After removal of 3 bases from V and 0 bases from J, the junction contained 5 bases not matched to a gene. CDR1 PRHDT and CDR2 FYEKMQ come from the germline V gene (reference sequence). This CDR3 spans 16 amino acids.

V is TRBV5-5 and J is TRBJ1-1, with D hard to call. The CDR3 contains 11 residues. From germline, CDR1 is SGHKS and CDR2 YYEKEE (reference sequence). V shed 0 bases and J shed 8 bases, with 5 bases lying between them. The CDR3 bases are TGTGCCAGCAGCTTGGATTTAGAAGCTTTCTTT. Its translation: CASSLDLEAFF.

The DNA of the CDR3 is TGTGCCAGCAGCTCCCGGACAGATAATTCACCCCTCCACTTT. Its protein is CASSSRTDNSPLHF. This chain links TRBV9 with TRBJ1-6, with D perhaps matching TRBD1 (6 bases). Germline V gives CDR1 SGDLS, CDR2 YYNGEE. Trimming pared 4 bases from V and 5 bases from J, leaving 10 bases between. CDR3 length equals 14 residues.

The gene calls are TRBV7-9 and TRBJ2-7; D is ambiguous. V lost 1 base, J lost 12 bases, and 13 bases lay in between. The CDR3 loop spans 12 amino acids. Per the germline V gene, CDR1 is SEHNR and CDR2 is FQNEAQ (reference sequence). Here the CDR3 DNA reads TGTGCCAGCAGCTTAGAGAGTAGGGCTCTGTACTTC. Translation: CASSLESRALYF.

In this sample, this clone turned up once. The V and J genes are TRBV5-1 and TRBJ2-7; 10 positions agree with TRBD1. The J segment lost 5 bases and the V segment lost 3 bases, leaving 8 bases of the junction unmatched. The CDR3 sequence is 15 residues long. Per the germline V gene, CDR1 is SGHRS and CDR2 is YFSETQ. The CDR3 sequence is CASSSPGQGINEQYF. CDR3 sequence (DNA): TGCGCCAGCAGCTCTCCGGGACAGGGGATAAACGAGCAGTACTTC.

This clone showed up just once. The chain couples TRBV12-3 or TRBV12-4 to TRBJ1-4; tentatively, D is TRBD1 (5 bases). Trimming stripped 2 bases from V and 8 bases from J, with 9 bases between. The CDR3 consists of 13 residues. This CDR3 reads CASSLLGGEKLFF. CDR3 sequence (DNA): TGTGCCAGCAGTTTACTTGGGGGGGAAAAACTGTTTTTT.

DNA of the CDR3: TGTGCCAGCAGCTTAGGGACCCCTGAAGCTTTCTTT. Translated, it gives CASSLGTPEAFF. The V and J genes are TRBV11-2 and TRBJ1-1, with unresolved D. V was trimmed by 1 base and J by 6 bases, leaving 6 bases between them. Looked up from germline, CDR1 is SGHAT and CDR2 is FQNNGV. This CDR3 has 12 residues.

The chain is built from TRBV29-1 and TRBJ2-1, with 7 bases that match TRBD1. V shed 0 bases and J 2 bases; nucleotides not matched to a gene: 7. Germline CDR1 reads SQVTM; CDR2 reads ANQGSEA. This CDR3 has 16 residues. CDR3 bases: TGCAGCGTTGAAGATGAGGGCAGGGGGACCTACAATGAGCAGTTCTTC. Translated: CSVEDEGRGTYNEQFF.

V gene TRBV5-1 combines with J gene TRBJ1-1; unclear D gene. V lost 1 base to trimming and J lost 1 base, with 8 bases between them. Germline loops: CDR1 SGHRS, CDR2 YFSETQ. The CDR3 contains 14 residues. The chain's CDR3 is CASSLRTENTEAFF. The CDR3 DNA sequence: TGCGCCAGCAGCTTGAGAACAGAGAACACTGAAGCTTTCTTT.

The chain uses TRBV6-5 and TRBJ1-2, with TRBD1 as a possible D gene (5 bases). V was clipped by 6 bases and J by 4 bases, with 15 bases between them. Germline V gene sequence: CDR1 MNHEY, CDR2 SVGAGI. The CDR3 has 14 amino acids. The CDR3 is CASSPGGGFYGYTF. The CDR3 DNA sequence: TGTGCCAGCAGCCCCGGCGGGGGATTCTATGGCTACACCTTC.

This clone came up once. The chain combines TRBV9 with TRBJ2-7; D is unresolved. Trimming pared 0 bases from V and 2 bases from J, leaving 12 bases between. The CDR3 consists of 15 residues. Germline loops: CDR1 SGDLS, CDR2 YYNGEE. This CDR3 reads CASSVGVARTYEQYF. Written as DNA, the CDR3 is TGTGCCAGCAGCGTAGGAGTGGCTAGAACCTACGAGCAGTACTTC.

The rearrangement links TRBV6-5 to TRBJ1-3; 11 bases line up with TRBD1. The germline CDR1 and CDR2 sequences are MNHEY and SVGAGI. The CDR3 has 15 residues. V dropped 6 bases and J dropped 4; count of bases not matched to a gene: 5. CDR3 nucleotides: TGTGCCAGCAGAAGGGACAGGGGGACGGGAAACACCATATATTTT. It translates to CASRRDRGTGNTIYF.

The chain employs TRBV11-2 and TRBJ2-7; 10 positions agree with TRBD1. The V gene's germline CDR1 is SGHAT and CDR2 FQNNGV. V was clipped by 6 bases and J by 3 bases; unmatched bases: 8. The CDR3 loop spans 15 amino acids. Written as DNA, the CDR3 is TGTGCCAGCAGTCAAGCCGGGACAGGGGTCTACGAGCAGTACTTC. Translation: CASSQAGTGVYEQYF.

The chain combines TRBV7-9 with TRBJ2-2; D is perhaps TRBD2 (6 bases). The CDR3 consists of 14 residues. The germline gives CDR1 SEHNR, CDR2 FQNEAQ (reference sequence). Trimming removed 3 bases at V and 2 bases at J, with 7 bases between. CDR3 sequence (DNA): TGTGCCAGCAGCTTGCGGGAAAACACCGGGGAGCTGTTTTTT. This gives the protein CASSLRENTGELFF. Supplemented by reference TRBV7-9 and TRBJ2-2, the full variable domain reads DTGVSQNPRHKITKRGQNVTFRCDPISEHNRLYWYRQTLGQGPEFLTYFQNEAQLEKSRLLSDRFSAERPKGSFSTLEIQRTEQGDSAMYLCASSLRENTGELFFGEGSRLTVL.

The V and J genes are TRBV28 and TRBJ2-5; TRBD2 might be the D (6 bases). The CDR3 is 17 residues long. Germline lookup yields CDR1 MDHEN and CDR2 SYDVKM. The ends were cut back, 4 bases at V and 3 bases at J, with 21 bases in the middle. DNA for the CDR3: TGTGCCAGCAGTTCCCGAACCTTTGGAGGGCTTGAAGAGACCCAGTACTTC. Its translation: CASSSRTFGGLEETQYF.

The rearrangement joins TRBV28 to TRBJ2-1, with D possibly TRBD2 on 5 matching bases. Trimming took off 6 bases at V and 5 bases at J, with 11 bases between the two ends. The germline V gene has CDR1 MDHEN and CDR2 SYDVKM. The CDR3 contains 13 residues. The CDR3 region is CASRLVGNNEQFF. For the CDR3, the DNA is TGTGCCAGCAGACTAGTGGGGAACAATGAGCAGTTCTTC.

CDR3 sequence: CASSSSADSNYGYTF. In DNA, the CDR3 is TGCGCCAGCAGCTCTTCGGCGGACAGCAACTATGGCTACACCTTC. The V gene is TRBV4-1, the J gene TRBJ1-2; maybe TRBD1 (6 bases). Germline V gene sequence: CDR1 MGHRA, CDR2 YSYEKL. V shed 5 bases and J shed 2 bases, with 15 bases lying between them. The CDR3 is 15 amino acids.

This clone was detected once. This chain joins TRBV14 and TRBJ1-2; no clear D gene. Germline V lookup: CDR1 SGHDN, CDR2 FVKESK. The V end was cut by 1 base, the J end by 8 bases, with 11 bases between. There are 13 residues in the CDR3. The CDR3 DNA follows: TGTGCCAGCAGCCAAGCACTGATGGGGGGCTACACCTTC. The encoded protein is CASSQALMGGYTF. The full variable domain, rest sourced from reference TRBV14 and TRBJ1-2, is EAGVTQFPSHSVIEKGQTVTLRCDPISGHDNLYWYRRVMGKEIKFLLHFVKESKQDESGMPNNRFLAERTGGTYSTLKVQPAELEDSGVYFCASSQALMGGYTFGSGTRLTVV.

This chain links TRBV19 with TRBJ2-2, with TRBD1 matching 9 bases. The V and J ends lost 6 bases and 2 bases, in that order; junction bases with no gene match: 7. Germline V CDR1 and CDR2: LNHDA, SQIVND (reference sequence). The CDR3 extends over 16 amino acids. CDR3 sequence (DNA): TGTGCCAGTAGGATACTGGGACAGGGAAACACCGGGGAGCTGTTTTTT. Residues: CASRILGQGNTGELFF.

There are a few counts of this clone. This chain links TRBV12-3 or TRBV12-4 with TRBJ2-7; D gene unclear. Trimming took off 1 base at V and 10 bases at J, with 8 bases between the two ends. The CDR3 extends over 11 amino acids. CDR3 sequence: CASSLGGPQYF. The CDR3 nucleotides are TGTGCCAGCAGTTTAGGAGGCCCCCAGTACTTC.

The rearrangement uses TRBV28 and TRBJ2-7; TRBD2 aligns across 11 bases. The CDR3 runs 15 residues. From germline, CDR1 is MDHEN and CDR2 SYDVKM. The V gene end was trimmed by 4 bases and the J gene end by 4 bases; junction bases not matched to a gene: 6. This CDR3 is CASSSTSGADYEQYF. DNA for the CDR3: TGTGCCAGCAGTTCGACTAGCGGGGCGGATTACGAGCAGTACTTC.

The chain recombines TRBV2 with TRBJ2-1; TRBD2 aligns across 11 bases. V lost 2 bases to trimming and J lost 4 bases; unmatched junction nucleotides: 1. Germline CDR1 is SNHLY and CDR2 is FYNNEI. This CDR3 is built from 15 residues. CDR3 in DNA: TGTGCCAGCAGTGAACTAGCGGGAGGTTACAATGAGCAGTTCTTC. Its translation: CASSELAGGYNEQFF.

The rearrangement uses TRBV6-2 or TRBV6-3 and TRBJ2-1; 9 bases agree with TRBD2. Looked up from germline, CDR1 is MNHEY and CDR2 is SVGEGT. V dropped 2 bases and J dropped 4; count of bases not matched to a gene: 3. This CDR3 is 15 amino acids long. CDR3 DNA sequence: TGTGCCAGCAGTTACCGACTAGCGGATTACAATGAGCAGTTCTTC. Translation gives CASSYRLADYNEQFF.

The rearrangement uses TRBV19 and TRBJ2-7, with D perhaps TRBD1 (6 bases). Germline-derived CDR1 and CDR2 are LNHDA and SQIVND (reference sequence). Trimming stripped 6 bases from V and 5 bases from J, with 20 bases between. The CDR3 loop spans 15 amino acids. The CDR3 loop is CASRRTGFFTHEQYF. CDR3 coding DNA: TGTGCCAGTAGGCGAACAGGGTTCTTTACCCACGAGCAGTACTTC. Using reference TRBV19 and TRBJ2-7 for the parts outside the CDR3, the full variable domain is DGGITQSPKYLFRKEGQNVTLSCEQNLNHDAMYWYRQDPGQGLRLIYYSQIVNDFQKGDIAEGYSVSREKKESFPLTVTSAQKNPTAFYLCASRRTGFFTHEQYFGPGTRLTVT.

The V call is TRBV9, the J call TRBJ1-2, with 7 bases fitting TRBD1. V shed 3 bases, J shed 2 bases, and the junction held 16 bases outside the gene matches. CDR1 SGDLS and CDR2 YYNGEE come from the germline V gene. CDR3 length: 18 amino acids. CDR3 amino acids: CASSGGRKTGVYNYGYTF. The CDR3 DNA is TGTGCCAGCAGCGGGGGTCGGAAAACAGGGGTTTACAACTATGGCTACACCTTC.

The chain carries TRBV30 and TRBJ1-2, with D possibly TRBD1 on 5 matching bases. Germline lookup yields CDR1 GTSNPN and CDR2 SVGIG (reference sequence). The CDR3 sequence is 12 residues long. Trimming took 4 bases from V and 8 from J, leaving 14 bases between them. This chain's CDR3 is CAWKNDRGGYTF. In DNA, the CDR3 is TGTGCCTGGAAGAATGACAGAGGAGGCTACACCTTC.